This T cell receptor beta chain is from a study of blood T cell repertoires in COVID-19 (TCRdb year 2020). Turning to the overall study: Samples from collaborators originated in the United States, Italy and Spain and spanned both the acute and convalescent phases of COVID-19. Nearly every sample came with metadata listing a de-identified subject ID, COVID-19 status, age in years and sex. HLA class I and class II types, where available, came from metadata supplied by the sample provider rather than from assay-based typing. The material from the prospective study consisted of cDNA or gDNA derived from T cells, B-cell-depleted T cells, or PBMCs. Deeply sampled blood TCRbeta repertoires from subjects exposed to, actively infected with, or recovered from COVID-19 were included in the dataset. The repertoires were made available in a free public database intended to serve as a resource for research on the immune response to SARS-CoV-2. Samples came from the ongoing ImmuneRACE study (first 160 participants) plus 1,254 subjects from 6 global collaborators.

The collaborating institutions used their own protocols to collect whole blood in K2EDTA tubes. For TCRbeta analysis, collaborator samples were shipped as frozen whole blood, as isolated PBMCs, or as DNA extracted from either sample type. The immunoSEQ Assay, a bias-controlled multiplex PCR, was used to amplify TCRbeta CDR3 regions from genomic DNA. Turning to the authors' computational methods: The number of nucleated cells in each sample was estimated from the amplification of reference gene primers within the assay. To quantify the absolute abundance of each unique TCRbeta CDR3 rearrangement, sequence reads were collapsed and filtered. For each sample, productive Simpson clonality was calculated as the square root of Simpson's diversity index over productive rearrangements. TCRdb stores this immuneACCESS table with in-frame sequences only. Part of the clones is absent; in the studies checked, under half of the shortfall reflects unresolved V genes, and no reason is known for the rest. V and J calls and clone size are given by that table; D and trimming were obtained from the DNA. The table for this sample lists 65,000 to 85,000 clones; roughly 79% of them were counted only once. The top ten constitute 15% to 20% of the sample.

Study-wide conclusions, independent of this receptor: The amount of clinical and demographic metadata varied by source and participant and was provided uncurated.

To note about this clone: The antigen it binds to is not known. Base qualities were left out, and no much larger clone turns up one base away.

Trimming removed 4 bases from V and 1 base from J; the gene matches leave 2 bases unexplained. CDR1 is given as SEHNR and CDR2 as FQNEAQ, both from the germline V gene (reference sequence). The CDR3 sequence holds 14 residues, the cysteine and phenylalanine included. The read is trimmed to its CDR3 DNA, 42 bases read in frame from base 1. The clonotype was recovered from a human donor in a cohort sampled during active COVID-19. The specimen was peripheral blood. The chain uses TRBV7-9 and TRBJ2-3, with 7 bases in between that match TRBD1. The CDR3 region: CASSSDRGTDTQYF. At the DNA level, the sequence is TGTGCCAGCAGCTCCGACAGGGGCACAGATACGCAGTATTTT.